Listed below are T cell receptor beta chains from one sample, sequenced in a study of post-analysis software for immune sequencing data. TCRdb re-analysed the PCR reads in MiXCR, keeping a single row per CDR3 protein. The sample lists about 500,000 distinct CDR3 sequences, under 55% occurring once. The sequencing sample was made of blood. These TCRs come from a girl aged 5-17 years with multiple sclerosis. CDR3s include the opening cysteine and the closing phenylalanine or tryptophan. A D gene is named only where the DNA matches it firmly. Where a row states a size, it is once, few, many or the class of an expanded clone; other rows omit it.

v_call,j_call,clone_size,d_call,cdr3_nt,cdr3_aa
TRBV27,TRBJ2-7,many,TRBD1,TGTGCCAGCAGCCCCTGGCAGGGGGCCTACGAGCAGTACTTC,CASSPWQGAYEQYF
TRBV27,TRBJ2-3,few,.,TGTGCCAGCAGTTTACAAACTACCGGCACAGATACGCAGTATTTT,CASSLQTTGTDTQYF
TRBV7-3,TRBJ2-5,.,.,TGTGCCAGCAGCTCCCGGGACGCCGAGTTTCCGAAGACCCAGTACTTC,CASSSRDAEFPKTQYF
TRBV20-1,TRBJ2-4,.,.,TGCAGCCTATACGGGGCGAGGGAAAACATTCAGTACTTC,CSLYGARENIQYF
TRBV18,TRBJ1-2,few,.,TGTGCCAGCTCACCACCTACTCTGGATGGCTACACCTTC,CASSPPTLDGYTF
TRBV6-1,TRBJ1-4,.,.,TGTGCCAGCAGAGGCAGGGAGTGGGAAAAACTGTTTTTT,CASRGREWEKLFF
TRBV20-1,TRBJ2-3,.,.,TGCAGTGCGAAGTCGGCTCTTAGCACAGATACGCAGTATTTT,CSAKSALSTDTQYF
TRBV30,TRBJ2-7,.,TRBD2,TGTGCCTGGGGTAGCGGGATCCGGCCCTACGAGCAGTACTTC,CAWGSGIRPYEQYF
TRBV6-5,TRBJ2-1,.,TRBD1,TGTGCCAGCAGTCATACCCGACAGGGGGTGAACAATGAGCAGTTCTTC,CASSHTRQGVNNEQFF
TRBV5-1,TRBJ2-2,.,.,TGCGCCAGCAGCGAAGGGACGAACACCGGGGAGCTGTTTTTT,CASSEGTNTGELFF
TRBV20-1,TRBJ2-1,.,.,TGCAGTGCCGCGGGACCAGCTAATGAGCAGTTCTTC,CSAAGPANEQFF
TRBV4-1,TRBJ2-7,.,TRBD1,TGCGCCAGCAGCCAAACGCCAGGCAGGGGGTCTAATTACGAGCAGTACTTC,CASSQTPGRGSNYEQYF
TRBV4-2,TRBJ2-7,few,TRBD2,TGTGCCAGCAGCCCAGCAGGCGGGGGACTTAAGCCCCCCTACGAGCAGTACTTC,CASSPAGGGLKPPYEQYF
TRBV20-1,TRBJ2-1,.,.,TGCAGTGCTAGAGATCTGCCTCCATACTCCTACAATGAGCAGTTCTTC,CSARDLPPYSYNEQFF
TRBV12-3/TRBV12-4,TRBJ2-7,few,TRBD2,TGTGCCAGCACCGTAGCGGGAGGAGACGAGCAGTACTTC,CASTVAGGDEQYF
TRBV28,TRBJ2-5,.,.,TGTGCCAGCAGTTCCCAATTAGGGCGGACCCAGTACTTC,CASSSQLGRTQYF
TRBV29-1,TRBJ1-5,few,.,TGCAGCGCGGGGGGGAGCAATCAGCCCCAGCATTTT,CSAGGSNQPQHF
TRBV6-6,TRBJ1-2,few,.,TGTGCCAGCAGTTACTCGGATAAGACTAACTATGGCTACACCTTC,CASSYSDKTNYGYTF
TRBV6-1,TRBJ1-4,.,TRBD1,TGTGCCAGCAGGCAGGACAGGGGGAATGAAAAACTGTTTTTT,CASRQDRGNEKLFF
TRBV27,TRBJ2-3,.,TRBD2,TGTGCCAGCAGTAAGCGGGAGGCTTCAGATACGCAGTATTTT,CASSKREASDTQYF
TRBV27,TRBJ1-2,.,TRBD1,TGTGCCAGCGGGAATGGGAGGGGGCTCGGCTATGGCTACACCTTC,CASGNGRGLGYGYTF
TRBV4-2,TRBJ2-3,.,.,TGTGCCAGCAGCCAAGGGCCCGGGGGCGGGAGAGCAGATACGCAGTATTTT,CASSQGPGGGRADTQYF
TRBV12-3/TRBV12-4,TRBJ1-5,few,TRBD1,TGTGCCAGCAGTTTTATTAGTGGACAGGGCAATCAGCCCCAGCATTTT,CASSFISGQGNQPQHF
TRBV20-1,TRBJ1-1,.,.,TGCAGTGCTAGAGTCAGGGTCACTGAAGCTTTCTTT,CSARVRVTEAFF
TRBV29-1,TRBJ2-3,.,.,TGCAGCGTTGGATCCCAGGGCACAGATACGCAGTATTTT,CSVGSQGTDTQYF
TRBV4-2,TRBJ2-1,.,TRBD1,TGTGCCAGCAGCCAAAGTGGGTTCACCGGGACAGCCTACAATGAGCAGTTCTTC,CASSQSGFTGTAYNEQFF
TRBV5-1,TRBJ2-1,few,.,TGCGCCAGCCGGGCAGGGGAGTACAATGAGCAGTTCTTC,CASRAGEYNEQFF
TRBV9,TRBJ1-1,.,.,TGTGCCAGCAGCCTAAAGGGAGGGAGCACTGAAGCTTTCTTT,CASSLKGGSTEAFF
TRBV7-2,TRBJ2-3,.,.,TGTGCCAGCAGCGCACCGGGAGCAGATACGCAGTATTTT,CASSAPGADTQYF
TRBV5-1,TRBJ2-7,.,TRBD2,TGCGCCAGCAGCCCACTAGCGGAGCCCTACGAGCAGTACTTC,CASSPLAEPYEQYF
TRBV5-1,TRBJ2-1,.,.,TGCGCCAGCAGCGGGGGACTTGCCTCCTACGATGAGCAGTTCTTC,CASSGGLASYDEQFF
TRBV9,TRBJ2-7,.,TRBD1,TGTGCCAGCAGCGGGACAGGGGGGTACAATGAGCAGTACTTC,CASSGTGGYNEQYF
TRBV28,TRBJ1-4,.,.,TGTGCCAGCAGCTCCTCGGGCAATGAAAAACTGTTTTTT,CASSSSGNEKLFF
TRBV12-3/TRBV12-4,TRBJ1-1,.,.,TGTGCCAGCAGTTTGGGACACATTACTGAAGCTTTCTTT,CASSLGHITEAFF
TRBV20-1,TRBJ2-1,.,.,TGCAGTGCCCAAACAGGGTGGGGCAATGAGCAGTTCTTC,CSAQTGWGNEQFF